This T cell receptor (beta chain) was observed in a study of T cells in Graves' hyperthyroidism and ophthalmopathy. This CDR3 contains 15 residues. The V gene's germline CDR1 is SGHAT and CDR2 FQNNGV. V lost 5 bases, J lost 5 bases, and 18 bases lay in between. In this sample, this clonotype turned up many times. No antigen is known for it. RNA transcripts yielded amplified TCR beta CDR3 regions. TCR CDR3 underwent first-round RT-PCR with the HTBI primer set. MiXCR, applied by TCRdb to the multiplex PCR reads, yields one record per CDR3 protein. The profile shows some 440,000 distinct CDR3 sequences, around a sixth of them singletons. These patients, aged 18 to 65, had recently diagnosed hyperthyroidism lasting under 2 months. Fresh peripheral blood, roughly 9.8 ml of it, supplied the PBMCs. Study outcomes and limitations: Blood held most thyroid clonotypes expanded above 0.001 frequency.

Specimen: blood. This chain joins TRBV11-2 and TRBJ1-1; a possible D gene is TRBD1 (6 bases). The receptor was derived from a woman aged 18-29 years with Graves' hyperthyroidism. The CDR3 is CASSPQTGKKTEAFF. DNA for the CDR3: TGTGCCAGCAGCCCCCAGACAGGTAAGAAGACTGAAGCTTTCTTT.